The 30 T cell receptor beta chains presented below share a single source sample, sequenced in a study of regulatory T cells in long-lasting Graves disease. Time point meaning: newly diagnosed GD, antithyroid drugs for less than 3 months. PBMCs were the source of the RNA used for TCR sequencing. The TCR beta library used iRepertoire HTBI primers with Arm-PCR amplification of CDR3. TCRdb re-analysed the multiplex PCR reads in MiXCR, keeping a single row per CDR3 protein. The sample lists more than 400,000 distinct CDR3 sequences, 15% to 20% seen once, with 12% in the top ten. This sample was also put to use in a study of T cells in Graves' hyperthyroidism and ophthalmopathy.

Material: peripheral blood mononuclear cells (PBMCs), obtained at new diagnosis, from a patient treated with antithyroid drugs. The receptor set was obtained from a man in his forties with Graves disease.

This rearrangement joins TRBV7-3 to TRBJ2-3; 13 nucleotides line up with TRBD2. The germline gives CDR1 SGHTA, CDR2 FQGTGA. Trimming removed 5 bases from V and 4 bases from J; junction bases left unmatched: 6. This CDR3 region has 16 residues. The CDR3 DNA reads TGTGCCAGCAGCCCACTAGCGGGAGGGCGTGCAGATACGCAGTATTTT. Translating it yields CASSPLAGGRADTQYF.

Many counts were recorded for this clonotype. This chain joins TRBV18 and TRBJ1-4; D is uncertain. CDR1 is KGHSH and CDR2 is LQKENI in the germline V gene. The V gene lost 1 base and the J gene lost 15 bases, with 15 bases spanning the gap. The CDR3 loop spans 13 amino acids. CDR3 sequence (DNA): TGTGCCAGCTCACCACGTACGGGCGCGAGTTTGTTTTTT. It encodes CASSPRTGASLFF.

A few counts support this clonotype. J is TRBJ1-2 and V is TRBV10-3; D uncertain. Germline lookup yields CDR1 ENHRY and CDR2 SYGVKD. Deletions cut 2 bases from V and 4 bases from J, with 11 bases between. There are 14 residues in the CDR3. The CDR3 is CAISEPGERYGYTF. CDR3 DNA: TGTGCCATCAGTGAGCCCGGGGAGCGCTATGGCTACACCTTC.

This clonotype showed up just a few times. The CDR3 sequence is CASTTTGVNSPLHF. The CDR3, as DNA: TGTGCCAGCACCACGACAGGGGTTAATTCACCCCTCCACTTT. The chain combines TRBV11-3 with TRBJ1-6; 8 bases align to TRBD1. Germline-derived CDR1 and CDR2 are SGHNT and YENEEA. J gave up 6 bases and V 7 bases, and 5 bases lay outside the gene matches. The CDR3 consists of 14 residues.

Comments on this clonotype: A single base separates this from a much larger clone, so it may be a read error. The rearrangement joins TRBV5-1 to TRBJ2-7; tentative D call: TRBD2 (5 bases). The CDR3 totals 14 residues. Germline loops: CDR1 SGHRS, CDR2 YFSETQ. CDR3 region: CASRVSSGSYEQHF. CDR3 nucleotide sequence: TGCGCCAGCAGAGTTTCAAGCGGCTCCTACGAGCAGCACTTC.

This clonotype was observed a few times. The V gene is TRBV10-3, the J gene TRBJ2-1; D possibly corresponds to TRBD1 (6 bases). Per the germline V gene, CDR1 is ENHRY and CDR2 is SYGVKD. V shed 4 bases and J shed 11 bases, with 9 bases lying between them. This CDR3 contains 11 residues. The CDR3 spells CAISVDSQQFF. CDR3 DNA: TGTGCCATCAGTGTGGACAGCCAGCAGTTCTTC.

As to this clonotype: A much larger clone lies one base from this, so it may be a read error. The V and J genes are TRBV6-1 and TRBJ1-5, with 7 bases fitting TRBD1. Germline V CDR1 and CDR2: MNHNS, SASEGT. V dropped 6 bases and J dropped 4; count of bases not matched to a gene: 3. The CDR3 is made up of 13 amino acids. In DNA, the CDR3 is TGTGCCAGCAGCCAGACAGGGAATCAGCCCCAGCATTTT. It codes for CASSQTGNQPQHF.

This clonotype has at least ten counts. The rearrangement joins TRBV12-3 or TRBV12-4 to TRBJ2-1; 10 bases match TRBD2. The CDR3 has 14 amino acids. The V and J ends lost 6 bases and 8 bases, in that order; junction bases with no gene match: 7. This CDR3 is CASRLAGQWDEQFF. Here the CDR3 DNA reads TGTGCCAGCAGACTAGCGGGGCAATGGGATGAGCAGTTCTTC.

The genes are TRBV29-1 and TRBJ1-1; possible D gene TRBD1, 6 bases. The germline V gene has CDR1 SQVTM and CDR2 ANQGSEA. CDR3 length equals 11 residues. V was clipped by 7 bases and J by 3 bases, with 9 bases between them. CDR3 sequence reads: CSAGQYTEAFF. CDR3 DNA sequence: TGCAGCGCAGGACAGTACACTGAAGCTTTCTTT.

This rearrangement joins TRBV27 to TRBJ2-1; 8 nucleotides line up with TRBD1. V shed 5 bases and J 1 base; nucleotides not matched to a gene: 16. This CDR3 is built from 19 residues. Germline V gene data show CDR1 as MNHEY and CDR2 as SMNVEV (reference sequence). The CDR3 nucleotides are TGTGCCAGCAGTACAGTCCGGGACAGGAGCTTAAGGTCCTACAATGAGCAGTTCTTC. It codes for CASSTVRDRSLRSYNEQFF.

This clonotype came up many times. The chain recombines TRBV27 with TRBJ1-5, with D maybe TRBD1 (6 bases). The CDR3 extends over 14 amino acids. V was clipped by 8 bases and J by 0 bases, with 11 bases between them. Germline lookup yields CDR1 MNHEY and CDR2 SMNVEV (reference sequence). DNA for the CDR3: TGTGCCAGCGGGGGCTGGGGTAGCAATCAGCCCCAGCATTTT. Protein product: CASGGWGSNQPQHF.

This clonotype came up many times. The rearrangement uses TRBV6-5 and TRBJ2-7; D is unresolved. Trimming pared 0 bases from V and 2 bases from J, leaving 8 bases between. The CDR3 has 14 amino acids. CDR1 and CDR2 (germline): MNHEY, SVGAGI. As DNA, the CDR3 is TGTGCCAGCAGTTACTCCGGACCAGCCTACGAGCAGTACTTC. Protein product: CASSYSGPAYEQYF.

This clonotype was observed many times. J is TRBJ1-4 and V is TRBV7-8; no clear D. The germline V and J ends were trimmed by 5 bases and 0 bases, with 16 bases remaining between them. Germline CDR1 reads SGHVS; CDR2 reads FQNEAQ. CDR3 length equals 17 residues. In nucleotides, the CDR3 is TGTGCCAGCAGCCTCCGCAGGCTTGCTTCAACTAATGAAAAACTGTTTTTT. Residues: CASSLRRLASTNEKLFF.

This clonotype was recorded a few times. The V gene is TRBV10-3, the J gene TRBJ2-2; 8 bases map to TRBD2. Germline V gene lookup returns CDR1 ENHRY and CDR2 SYGVKD. Trimming took 4 bases from V and 5 from J; bases not matched to a gene: 6. CDR3 length: 15 amino acids. Written as DNA, the CDR3 is TGTGCCATCAGTGGTGGGGAGCGGGAGACCGGGGAGCTGTTTTTT. Residues: CAISGGERETGELFF.

This clonotype was counted a few times. This rearrangement joins TRBV6-2 or TRBV6-3 to TRBJ2-5; possibly TRBD1 for D (5 bases). The germline V gene encodes CDR1 MNHEY and CDR2 SVGEGT. V lost 5 bases and J 5 bases, leaving 18 bases between the germline ends. The CDR3 has 15 amino acids. The CDR3 loop is CASSVGQGIVETQYF. The CDR3 coding sequence is TGTGCCAGCAGTGTGGGTCAGGGTATAGTTGAGACCCAGTACTTC.

The chain combines TRBV12-3 or TRBV12-4 with TRBJ1-5, with D unresolved. The length of the CDR3 is 14 residues. V dropped 3 bases and J dropped 2 bases, with 8 bases sitting between them. This CDR3 is CASSFFQGNQPQHF. In DNA form, the CDR3 reads TGTGCCAGCAGTTTTTTTCAGGGCAATCAGCCCCAGCATTTT.

Many counts were recorded for this clonotype. The chain combines TRBV20-1 with TRBJ2-7; D may be TRBD1 (6 bases). The V and J ends lost 6 bases and 3 bases respectively, with 15 bases between them. The germline CDR1 and CDR2 sequences are DFQATT and SNEGSKA (reference sequence). CDR3 length: 13 amino acids. The CDR3 is CSAEGDVGYEQYF. The CDR3 DNA follows: TGCAGTGCCGAGGGGGACGTGGGCTACGAGCAGTACTTC.

This clonotype was observed a few times. V is TRBV7-9 and J is TRBJ2-1; 8 nucleotides line up with TRBD2. This CDR3 spans 18 amino acids. J lost 8 bases, V lost 5 bases, and 20 bases had no gene match. CDR1 SEHNR and CDR2 FQNEAQ come from the germline V gene (reference sequence). This CDR3 reads CASSPPPVGAGVVDEQFF. The DNA of the CDR3 is TGTGCCAGCAGCCCGCCGCCGGTGGGAGCGGGAGTGGTAGATGAGCAGTTCTTC.

This clonotype was counted between two and nine times. This chain uses TRBV19 with TRBJ2-7; 13 positions agree with TRBD2. Germline values: CDR1 LNHDA, CDR2 SQIVND (reference sequence). With 1 base clipped from V and 3 bases from J, the junction kept 6 bases outside the gene matches. CDR3 length equals 17 residues. The CDR3 DNA follows: TGTGCCAGTAGTATAGCGCCGGGACTAGCGGGGATCTACGAGCAGTACTTC. Encoded protein: CASSIAPGLAGIYEQYF.

Ten or more counts support this clonotype. The CDR3 here is CASERGTREKLFF. CDR3 sequence (DNA): TGTGCCAGCGAAAGAGGGACGAGAGAAAAACTGTTTTTT. The rearrangement uses TRBV6-1 and TRBJ1-4, with D tentatively TRBD1 (5 bases). Per germline, CDR1 MNHNS and CDR2 SASEGT. V was clipped by 8 bases and J by 8 bases, with 15 bases between them. The CDR3 spans 13 residues.

This clonotype was found a few times. Written as DNA, the CDR3 is TGTGCCTGGACAGGACTAGCGGGAGGGTCCCAGCAGTACTTC. Translation: CAWTGLAGGSQQYF. The V and J genes are TRBV30 and TRBJ2-7; 15 bases match TRBD2. After removal of 4 bases from V and 8 bases from J, the junction contained 6 bases not matched to a gene. Looked up from germline, CDR1 is GTSNPN and CDR2 is SVGIG (reference sequence). This CDR3 contains 14 residues.

This clonotype was seen many times. The chain uses TRBV28 and TRBJ2-1; 7 bases are a match to TRBD2. Germline values: CDR1 MDHEN, CDR2 SYDVKM. This CDR3 is built from 16 residues. V lost 1 base, J lost 8 bases, and 11 bases stayed unmatched. As DNA, the CDR3 is TGTGCCAGCAGTTTATTCTGGCGGGAGCCTAGAGATGAGCAGTTCTTC. Its translation: CASSLFWREPRDEQFF.

The V call is TRBV6-1, the J call TRBJ2-5; TRBD1 matches at 9 bases. The CDR3 covers 14 residues. J gave up 1 base and V 10 bases, and 7 bases lay outside the gene matches. Germline lookup yields CDR1 MNHNS and CDR2 SASEGT. CDR3: CATSGTGTQETQYF. In DNA form, the CDR3 reads TGTGCCACCTCCGGGACAGGGACCCAAGAGACCCAGTACTTC.

Concerning this clonotype: This may arise from a read error, as a much more abundant clone is one base away. The chain carries TRBV6-5 and TRBJ2-7; D possibly matches TRBD1 or TRBD2 (5 bases each). The CDR3 spans 15 residues. V lost 0 bases and J lost 4, with 13 bases in between. Germline V gene lookup returns CDR1 MNHEY and CDR2 SVGAGI. The CDR3 spells CASSYSGTPKYEQYF. In DNA, the CDR3 is TGTGCCAGCAGTTACTCCGGGACCCCAAAATACGAGCAGTACTTC.

The rearrangement uses TRBV19 and TRBJ2-1; 7 nucleotides align to TRBD2. J lost 8 bases, V lost 0 bases, and 13 bases had no gene match. In germline, CDR1 is LNHDA, CDR2 SQIVND (reference sequence). The CDR3 loop spans 17 amino acids. CDR3 sequence (DNA): TGTGCCAGTAGTATAGATCTGGGCGGGAGTCGTGTACATGAGCAGTTCTTC. This sequence encodes CASSIDLGGSRVHEQFF.

This clonotype was observed at least ten times. The V call is TRBV7-9, the J call TRBJ2-5; TRBD2 matches at 7 bases. This CDR3 region has 15 residues. Germline CDR1 is SEHNR and CDR2 is FQNEAQ (reference sequence). The trim removed 7 bases at V and 2 bases at J, leaving 10 bases unmatched. The CDR3 region has the DNA TGTGCCAGCACCCACGGGAGTAGCGGGCAAGAGACCCAGTACTTC. Its translation: CASTHGSSGQETQYF.

This clonotype has at least ten counts. CDR3 sequence: CASSLSLAVSYEQYF. CDR3 coding DNA: TGTGCCAGCAGCTTAAGCCTAGCGGTCTCCTACGAGCAGTACTTC. The J gene is TRBJ2-7, the V gene TRBV7-9; TRBD2 matches at 7 bases. Unmatched junction bases numbered 4, after V lost 2 bases and J lost 0 bases. The CDR3 runs 15 residues. Germline CDR1 and CDR2: SEHNR and FQNEAQ (reference sequence).

There are many counts of this clonotype. The rearrangement uses TRBV7-9 and TRBJ2-7; maybe TRBD1 (5 bases). This CDR3 is 13 amino acids long. The germline gives CDR1 SEHNR, CDR2 FQNEAQ (reference sequence). V was trimmed by 4 bases and J by 3 bases, leaving 10 bases between them. The CDR3 region is CASSSGHLYEQYF. The CDR3 DNA reads as TGTGCCAGCAGCTCCGGACACCTCTACGAGCAGTACTTC.

This clonotype was recorded a few times. The rearrangement joins TRBV12-3 or TRBV12-4 to TRBJ1-2; D may be TRBD1 (5 bases). This CDR3 contains 12 residues. Trimming took 2 bases from V and 5 from J, leaving 6 bases between them. CDR3 residues: CASSLRQYGYTF. The CDR3 region has the DNA TGTGCCAGCAGTTTAAGACAGTATGGCTACACCTTC.

This clonotype has at least ten counts. The chain employs TRBV2 and TRBJ1-2; no clear D gene. The germline gives CDR1 SNHLY, CDR2 FYNNEI. V lost 4 bases, J lost 4 bases, and 13 bases lay in between. The CDR3 consists of 14 residues. The CDR3 DNA follows: TGTGCCAGCAGTGTTACACGAGATACCTATGGCTACACCTTC. Translation gives CASSVTRDTYGYTF.